The rows below give T cell receptor beta chains drawn from one sample of a study of blood T cell repertoires in COVID-19. TCRdb's table, derived via immunoSEQ multiplex PCR, lists solely in-frame clones and lacks some. Of more than 150,000 clones listed, 70% to 90% are singletons. Material: peripheral blood. The receptors originated from a man aged 18 to 29 with acute or convalescent COVID-19. Both conserved end residues are part of each CDR3. Part of the rows lack a size; the others show once, few, many or a class for expanded clones.

TRBV6-5	TRBJ1-3	-	15	CASSPQAFSGNTIYF
TRBV2	TRBJ1-2	-	12	CASSTSGQGTSF
TRBV5-1	TRBJ2-2	-	12	CASSPVSGELFF
TRBV19	TRBJ1-5	few	15	CASSIVGSLNQPQHF
TRBV2	TRBJ2-3	-	15	CASNKQGVRGDTQYF
TRBV21-1	TRBJ1-2	-	16	CASSNDRLGLVRGYTF
TRBV24-1	TRBJ2-2	-	14	CATSDLWSTGELFF
TRBV2	TRBJ2-2	-	17	CASSVTSGGLGTGELFF
TRBV20-1	TRBJ1-2	few	14	CSASDRDPHYGYTF
TRBV3-1/TRBV3-2	TRBJ1-6	-	15	CASSQDRTLNSPLHF
TRBV27	TRBJ1-4	-	14	CASSLDRVNEKLFF
TRBV6-6	TRBJ1-5	-	13	CASRLDSNQPQHF
TRBV6-4	TRBJ2-6	few	16	CASSATGGSGANVLTF
TRBV5-1	TRBJ2-5	-	15	CASSPPRREKETQYF
TRBV7-9	TRBJ2-5	-	15	CASSFSVRDQETQYF
TRBV2	TRBJ2-3	-	12	CASRFYTDTQYF
TRBV2	TRBJ2-1	-	16	CASRENGQGLYNEQFF
TRBV2	TRBJ2-1	-	16	CASIPTPGLAMDEQFF
TRBV7-9	TRBJ1-3	few	15	CASSPSGSSGNTIYF
TRBV7-9	TRBJ1-1	-	14	CASTLPGGNTEAFF
TRBV9	TRBJ2-1	once	19	CASSAQAGLAARSYNEQFF
TRBV19	TRBJ2-2	-	14	CASSMHSTTGELFF
TRBV30	TRBJ2-1	-	15	CAWSTTSGGYNEQFF
TRBV6-6	TRBJ1-6	-	15	CASRKDTGQGSPLHF
TRBV7-9	TRBJ1-1	-	14	CASSALQVNTEAFF
TRBV7-6	TRBJ1-1	-	13	CASSLSQNTEAFF
TRBV19	TRBJ2-5	-	14	CASSMGTGQETQYF
TRBV3-1/TRBV3-2	TRBJ1-4	-	14	CASTLIGTNEKLFF
TRBV2	TRBJ2-7	-	14	CASSRTVNSYEQYF
TRBV9	TRBJ1-5	-	15	CASSVGTGANQPQHF
TRBV11-3	TRBJ2-3	-	15	CASSPRLAGTDTQYF
TRBV9	TRBJ1-2	-	13	CASTPWPNYGYTF
TRBV12-5	TRBJ2-1	-	14	CASGGGGSNNEQFF
TRBV10-2	TRBJ1-6	-	15	CASSDAPVLNSPLHF
TRBV5-6	TRBJ2-5	-	18	CASSLALTGTGSGETQYF